Listed below are T cell receptor beta chains from one sample, sequenced in a study of blood T cell repertoires in COVID-19. Profiled with immunoSEQ multiplex PCR; TCRdb holds only in-frame clones, not every one. This sample has 200,000 to 250,000 clones, with 75% to 90% found just once. The sequencing input was peripheral blood. The source of these receptors is a woman in her twenties or thirties who had recovered from COVID-19. CDR3s leave out the opening cysteine and the closing phenylalanine or tryptophan.

V,J,CDR3
TRBV5-4,TRBJ1-2,ASSRGQTDGYT
TRBV2,TRBJ2-7,AGSTGLSEQY
TRBV5-1,TRBJ1-1,ASSTGQLNTEAF
TRBV9,TRBJ2-3,ASSVAGGWADTQY
TRBV18,TRBJ1-5,ASSPRGEGNQPQH
TRBV6-5,TRBJ1-5,ASSYTGEGNQPQH
TRBV27,TRBJ1-2,ASSFGGDYGYT
TRBV15,TRBJ2-2,ATSPGQLRTGELF
TRBV4-1,TRBJ2-7,ASSLADSGVARYEQY
TRBV4-1,TRBJ2-7,ASSQEHRDILEQY
TRBV30,TRBJ2-7,AWSPHRSGSSYEQY
TRBV5-4,TRBJ1-6,ASSLETGGNNSPLH
TRBV29-1,TRBJ1-2,SVALAGLNYGYT
TRBV4-3,TRBJ2-3,ASRINRDLYSTDTQY
TRBV5-1,TRBJ2-1,ASTSLSGGSNEQF
TRBV2,TRBJ2-2,ASSGSGGAGTGELF
TRBV6-4,TRBJ2-1,ASSDSTSGFF
TRBV11-2,TRBJ2-5,ASSSPGGGAETQY
TRBV18,TRBJ1-4,ASSPPGQGNEKLF
TRBV29-1,TRBJ2-7,SVEDPNSSSYEQY
TRBV5-4,TRBJ2-7,ASSLGTSGGEEQY
TRBV18,TRBJ1-5,ASSQTNDRNQPQH
TRBV5-5,TRBJ2-1,ASSGRAYNEQF
TRBV7-9,TRBJ1-4,ASSLGPSRYNEKLF